This T cell receptor (beta chain) came from a study of identical twins. V was cut by 1 base and J by 0 bases, with 7 bases left in between. The CDR3 consists of 14 residues. CDR1 and CDR2 (germline): DFQATT, SNEGSKA (reference sequence). Using its own MiXCR run on the 5' RACE reads, TCRdb lists one record per CDR3 protein. The sample shows 1.5 million to 2 million distinct CDR3 sequences, about 30% of them seen only once. This clonotype was recorded a few times. Sequencing used cord blood. This clonotype originated in a newborn girl in good health. V and J are TRBV20-1 and TRBJ1-5; no definite D call. CDR3 in amino acids: CSARARDSNQPQHF. The CDR3 nucleotides read TGCAGTGCTAGAGCGAGGGATAGCAATCAGCCCCAGCATTTT.